Shown below are 24 T cell receptor beta chains from a single sample sequenced in a study of cytomegalovirus exposure and HLA in healthy donors. The assay was immunoSEQ multiplex PCR, and TCRdb's table has in-frame clones only and misses some. The table records roughly 300,000 clones, 88% of them present only once. Material: PBMCs. These receptors all come from a woman aged 18-29 years in good health and CMV-seronegative.

The V and J genes are TRBV25-1 and TRBJ1-1; TRBD1 might be the D (6 bases). Germline values: CDR1 MGHDK, CDR2 SYGVNS. The CDR3 contains 13 residues. V was cut by 6 bases and J by 3 bases, with 11 bases left in between. The CDR3 is CASRVQGYTEAFF. As DNA, the CDR3 is TGTGCCAGCAGAGTACAGGGTTACACTGAAGCTTTCTTT.

This clone was detected once. The chain has TRBV14 and TRBJ1-6, with TRBD1 matching 8 bases. The junction had 2 bases not matched to a gene; V was cut back by 2 bases and J by 5 bases. The V gene's germline CDR1 is SGHDN and CDR2 FVKESK. The CDR3 contains 15 residues. CDR3 region: CASSQKTGDNSPLHF. The CDR3 nucleotides read TGTGCCAGCAGCCAAAAGACAGGGGATAATTCACCCCTCCACTTT.

The chain links TRBV9 to TRBJ2-3; TRBD2 aligns across 8 bases. There are 17 residues in the CDR3. Trimming removed 3 bases from V and 1 base from J; junction bases left unmatched: 10. Germline-derived CDR1 and CDR2 are SGDLS and YYNGEE. CDR3 nucleotides: TGTGCCAGCAGCGACTCCTTTAGCGGGACGGGCACAGATACGCAGTATTTT. Translating gives CASSDSFSGTGTDTQYF.

J is TRBJ1-2 and V is TRBV5-6; 10 positions match TRBD1. The CDR3 loop spans 16 amino acids. Trimming at V came to 4 bases and at J to 2 bases, leaving 8 bases not matched to a gene. Germline CDR1 reads SGHDT; CDR2 reads YYEEEE. The CDR3, as DNA: TGTGCCAGCAGCGCGGCGGGACAGGGGCCCAACTATGGCTACACCTTC. This gives the protein CASSAAGQGPNYGYTF.

This chain joins TRBV5-6 and TRBJ2-5; TRBD2 agrees at 12 bases. Germline CDR1 reads SGHDT; CDR2 reads YYEEEE. The CDR3 runs to 18 residues. V dropped 4 bases and J dropped 4; count of bases not matched to a gene: 14. The CDR3 DNA follows: TGTGCCAGCAGCGTCCGGACTAGCGGGATGGGTCATAGAGAGACCCAGTACTTC. It specifies CASSVRTSGMGHRETQYF.

V usage is TRBV11-2 and J usage is TRBJ2-2, with TRBD2 identical over 11 bases. This CDR3 spans 16 amino acids. V was pared by 6 bases and J by 7 bases, with 10 bases of the junction left unmatched. Germline CDR1 SGHAT, CDR2 FQNNGV. The CDR3 DNA reads TGTGCCAGCAGTCACGTAGCGGGAGGGCCTAGCGGGGAGCTGTTTTTT. Its translation: CASSHVAGGPSGELFF. The full variable domain, with the rest looked up from reference TRBV11-2 and TRBJ2-2, is EAGVAQSPRYKIIEKRQSVAFWCNPISGHATLYWYQQILGQGPKLLIQFQNNGVVDDSQLPKDRFSAERLKGVDSTLKIQPAKLEDSAVYLCASSHVAGGPSGELFFGEGSRLTVL.

In regard to this clone: Other DNA sequences in the sample encode the same CDR3. The rearrangement uses TRBV2 and TRBJ2-7; 12 bases agree with TRBD2. V dropped 5 bases and J dropped 4; count of bases not matched to a gene: 6. The CDR3 is made up of 15 amino acids. In germline, CDR1 is SNHLY, CDR2 FYNNEI. The CDR3 nucleotides are TGTGCCAGCAGTCCACTAGCGGGAGGATCGTACGAGCAGTACTTC. It translates to CASSPLAGGSYEQYF.

V gene TRBV5-6 combines with J gene TRBJ2-7, with 12 bases matching TRBD2. With V trimmed by 3 bases and J by 6 bases, 4 bases remained unmatched. The CDR3 is 14 amino acids. CDR1 and CDR2 (germline): SGHDT, YYEEEE. CDR3 sequence reads: CASSSGLAGTEQYF. Written as DNA, the CDR3 is TGTGCCAGCAGCTCAGGACTAGCGGGAACCGAGCAGTACTTC.

At least ten counts were recorded for this clone. This chain uses TRBV7-9 with TRBJ1-6; the D gene is possibly TRBD1 (5 bases). Trimming pared 7 bases from V and 7 bases from J, leaving 14 bases between. The CDR3 has 14 amino acids. Looked up from germline, CDR1 is SEHNR and CDR2 is FQNEAQ (reference sequence). The CDR3 protein is CASTAGFSNSPLHF. In DNA form, the CDR3 reads TGTGCCAGCACCGCAGGGTTTTCGAATTCACCCCTCCACTTT.

The chain has TRBV30 and TRBJ1-2, with D possibly matching TRBD1 (5 bases). Germline lookup yields CDR1 GTSNPN and CDR2 SVGIG (reference sequence). This CDR3 region has 12 residues. V shed 4 bases and J shed 7 bases, with 13 bases lying between them. CDR3 loop: CAWNPQGVGYTF. CDR3 in DNA: TGTGCCTGGAATCCTCAGGGTGTTGGCTACACCTTC.

J is TRBJ1-4 and V is TRBV4-3; 9 bases match TRBD1. The CDR3 has 16 residues. Germline assignment: CDR1 LGHNA and CDR2 YSLEER. Trimming took 1 base from V and 7 from J; bases not matched to a gene: 7. This CDR3 reads CASSQATGTGFEKLFF. CDR3 coding DNA: TGCGCCAGCAGCCAAGCAACCGGGACAGGGTTTGAAAAACTGTTTTTT.

The V call is TRBV4-3, the J call TRBJ1-2; a weak D match, TRBD1 (6 bases). Looked up from germline, CDR1 is LGHNA and CDR2 is YSLEER. Trimming left V 4 bases short and J 0 bases short, with 12 bases between. CDR3 size: 15 residues. The CDR3 coding sequence is TGCGCCAGCAGCCCATCCCGGACAGCTAACTATGGCTACACCTTC. Translating it yields CASSPSRTANYGYTF.

This rearrangement joins TRBV6-5 to TRBJ1-1, with 8 bases fitting TRBD1. Trimming removed 8 bases from V and 7 bases from J; junction bases left unmatched: 9. CDR3 size: 13 residues. CDR1 and CDR2 (germline): MNHEY, SVGAGI. In DNA form, the CDR3 reads TGTGCCAGCGTAATCGGACAGGGAGGTGAAGCTTTCTTT. Translation: CASVIGQGGEAFF.

The genes are TRBV30 and TRBJ1-3; D remains ambiguous. Germline values: CDR1 GTSNPN, CDR2 SVGIG (reference sequence). The CDR3 length is 18 residues. Trimming left V 2 bases short and J 3 bases short, with 23 bases between. CDR3 bases: TGTGCCTGGAGTATTAGGGTGTTCGGGGAGGCGTTTGGAAACACCATATATTTT. Translation: CAWSIRVFGEAFGNTIYF.

V usage is TRBV29-1 and J usage is TRBJ2-5; 15 bases line up with TRBD2. CDR3 length: 15 residues. The V and J ends lost 7 bases and 3 bases, in that order; junction bases with no gene match: 6. Germline V gene data show CDR1 as SQVTM and CDR2 as ANQGSEA. The CDR3 sequence: CSAGTSGRIKETQYF. The CDR3 DNA sequence: TGCAGCGCTGGGACTAGCGGGAGGATCAAAGAGACCCAGTACTTC. Drawing the rest from reference TRBV29-1 and TRBJ2-5, the complete variable domain is SAVISQKPSRDICQRGTSLTIQCQVDSQVTMMFWYRQQPGQSLTLIATANQGSEATYESGFVIDKFPISRPNLTFSTLTVSNMSPEDSSIYLCSAGTSGRIKETQYFGPGTRLLVL.

CDR3 region: CASSVTDLAPEAFF. The CDR3 nucleotides read TGTGCCAGCAGCGTAACGGACCTAGCGCCTGAAGCTTTCTTT. The chain couples TRBV9 to TRBJ1-1; D unresolved. The V gene's germline CDR1 is SGDLS and CDR2 YYNGEE. The CDR3 spans 14 residues. Deletions cut 1 base from V and 6 bases from J, with 13 bases between.

The chain combines TRBV5-1 with TRBJ2-2, with 9 bases matching TRBD1. The V gene end was trimmed by 3 bases and the J gene end by 3 bases; junction bases not matched to a gene: 15. Germline V gene lookup returns CDR1 SGHRS and CDR2 YFSETQ. The CDR3 is made up of 19 amino acids. CDR3 DNA sequence: TGCGCCAGCAGCTCACCGGGACAGGGCTTTGTAAGGGACACCGGGGAGCTGTTTTTT. Its translation: CASSSPGQGFVRDTGELFF.

The chain recombines TRBV6-5 with TRBJ1-2; 7 positions match TRBD1. Germline V gives CDR1 MNHEY, CDR2 SVGAGI. Trimming at V came to 6 bases and at J to 4 bases, leaving 8 bases not matched to a gene. This CDR3 region has 14 residues. This CDR3 is CASSASTGSYGYTF. The CDR3 region has the DNA TGTGCCAGCAGCGCTTCGACAGGGTCCTATGGCTACACCTTC.

The rearrangement links TRBV4-1 to TRBJ2-7, with 10 bases fitting TRBD2. Losses at the gene ends were 4 bases for V and 4 bases for J; bases not matched to a gene: 7. The CDR3 loop spans 15 amino acids. Germline V gene lookup returns CDR1 MGHRA and CDR2 YSYEKL. The CDR3 nucleotides are TGCGCCAGCAGCCCTAGCGGGAGCAGGGGGTACGAGCAGTACTTC. Translated, it gives CASSPSGSRGYEQYF.

The rearrangement links TRBV27 to TRBJ2-3; 10 bases map to TRBD2. J lost 6 bases, V lost 6 bases, and 9 bases had no gene match. CDR1 and CDR2 from the germline V gene are MNHEY and SMNVEV (reference sequence). This CDR3 contains 15 residues. In DNA form, the CDR3 reads TGTGCCAGCAGCAGATTAACTAGCGGGAAGGATACGCAGTATTTT. This sequence encodes CASSRLTSGKDTQYF.

The CDR3 region has the DNA TGTGCCAGCAGTGATATACAGGGTTATGGCTACACCTTC. Protein: CASSDIQGYGYTF. The chain recombines TRBV6-1 with TRBJ1-2, with TRBD1 as a possible D gene (6 bases). V was trimmed by 3 bases and J by 5 bases, leaving 10 bases between them. CDR3 length: 13 amino acids. The germline V gene has CDR1 MNHNS and CDR2 SASEGT.

This clone was observed at least ten times. The chain uses TRBV28 and TRBJ1-5, with no clear D. Germline CDR1 MDHEN, CDR2 SYDVKM. Between the trimmed V and J ends, which lost 6 bases and 2 bases, there was a span of 17 bases. The length of the CDR3 is 16 residues. The CDR3 nucleotides read TGTGCCAGCAGAGTGACCAGGTTGGAGGGCAATCAGCCCCAGCATTTT. It is translated as CASRVTRLEGNQPQHF.

This rearrangement joins TRBV28 to TRBJ2-7; TRBD2 is a possible D gene (6 bases). CDR1 is MDHEN and CDR2 is SYDVKM in the germline V gene. V was shortened by 5 bases and J by 2 bases, with 13 bases between the two germline ends. The CDR3 is 14 residues long. The CDR3 loop reads CASSPKLAPYEQYF. The CDR3 DNA follows: TGTGCCAGCAGTCCAAAACTAGCCCCCTACGAGCAGTACTTC.

The V gene is TRBV4-3, the J gene TRBJ1-2, with 8 bases that match TRBD1. The germline gives CDR1 LGHNA, CDR2 YSLEER. The CDR3 loop spans 15 amino acids. Trimming took 4 bases from V and 8 from J; bases not matched to a gene: 12. Written as DNA, the CDR3 is TGCGCCAGCAGCCCGGGGACAGGTTGGACGAGCGGCTACACCTTC. Its protein is CASSPGTGWTSGYTF.